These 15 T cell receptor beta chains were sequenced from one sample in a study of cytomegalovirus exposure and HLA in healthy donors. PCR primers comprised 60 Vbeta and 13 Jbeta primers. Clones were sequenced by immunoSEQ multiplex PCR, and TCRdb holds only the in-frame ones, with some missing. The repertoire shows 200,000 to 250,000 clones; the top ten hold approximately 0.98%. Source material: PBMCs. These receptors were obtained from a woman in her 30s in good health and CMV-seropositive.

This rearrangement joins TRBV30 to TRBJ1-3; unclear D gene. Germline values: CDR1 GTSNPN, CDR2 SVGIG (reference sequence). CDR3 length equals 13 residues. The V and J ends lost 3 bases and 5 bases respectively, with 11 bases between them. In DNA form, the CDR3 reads TGTGCCTGGAGCGTTAATAATCGAAACACCATATATTTT. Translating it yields CAWSVNNRNTIYF.

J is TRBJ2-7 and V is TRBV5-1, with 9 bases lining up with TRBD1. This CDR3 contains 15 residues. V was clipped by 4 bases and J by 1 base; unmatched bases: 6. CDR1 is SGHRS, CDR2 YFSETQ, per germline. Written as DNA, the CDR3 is TGCGCCAGCAGCACCGGACAGGGGCGGTCCTACGAGCAGTACTTC. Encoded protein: CASSTGQGRSYEQYF.

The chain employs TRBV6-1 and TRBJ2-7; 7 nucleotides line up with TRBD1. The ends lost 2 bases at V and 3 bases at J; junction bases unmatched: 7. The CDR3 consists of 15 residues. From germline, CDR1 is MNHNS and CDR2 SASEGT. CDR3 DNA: TGTGCCAGCAGTGAAACAGAGTACAGGGGCTACGAGCAGTACTTC. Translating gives CASSETEYRGYEQYF.

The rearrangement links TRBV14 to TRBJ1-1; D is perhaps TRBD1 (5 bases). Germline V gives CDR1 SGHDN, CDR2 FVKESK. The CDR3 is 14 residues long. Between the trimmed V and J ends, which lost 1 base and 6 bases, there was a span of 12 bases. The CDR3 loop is CASSQAYGGSEAFF. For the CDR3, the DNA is TGTGCCAGCAGCCAAGCATACGGGGGGTCTGAAGCTTTCTTT.

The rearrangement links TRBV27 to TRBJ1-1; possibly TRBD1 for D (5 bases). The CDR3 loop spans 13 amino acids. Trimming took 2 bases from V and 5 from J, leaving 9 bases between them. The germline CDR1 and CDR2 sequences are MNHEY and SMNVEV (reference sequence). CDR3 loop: CASSLQGATEAFF. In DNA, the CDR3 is TGTGCCAGCAGTTTACAGGGTGCAACTGAAGCTTTCTTT.

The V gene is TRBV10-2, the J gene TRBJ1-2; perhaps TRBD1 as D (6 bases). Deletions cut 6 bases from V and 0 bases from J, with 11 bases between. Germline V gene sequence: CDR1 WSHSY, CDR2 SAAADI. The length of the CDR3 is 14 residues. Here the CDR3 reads CASRTGRANYGYTF. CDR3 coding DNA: TGCGCCAGCAGAACAGGGAGGGCTAACTATGGCTACACCTTC.

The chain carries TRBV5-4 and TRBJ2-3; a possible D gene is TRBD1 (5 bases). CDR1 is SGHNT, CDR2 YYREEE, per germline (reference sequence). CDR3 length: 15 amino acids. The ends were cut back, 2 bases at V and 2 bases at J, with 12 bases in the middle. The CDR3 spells CASSFSTVPTDTQYF. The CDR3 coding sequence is TGTGCCAGCAGCTTCTCGACAGTCCCCACAGATACGCAGTATTTT.

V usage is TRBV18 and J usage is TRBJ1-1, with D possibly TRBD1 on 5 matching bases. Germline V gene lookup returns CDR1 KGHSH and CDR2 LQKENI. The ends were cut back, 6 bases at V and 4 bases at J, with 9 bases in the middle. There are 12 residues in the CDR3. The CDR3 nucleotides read TGTGCCAGCTCCGGAAGGGGCACTGAAGCTTTCTTT. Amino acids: CASSGRGTEAFF.

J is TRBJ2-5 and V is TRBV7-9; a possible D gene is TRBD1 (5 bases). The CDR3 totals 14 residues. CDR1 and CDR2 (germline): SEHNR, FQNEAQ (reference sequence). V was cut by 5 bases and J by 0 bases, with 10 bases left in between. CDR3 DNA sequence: TGTGCCAGCAGCCACCGACAGTACCAAGAGACCCAGTACTTC. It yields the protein CASSHRQYQETQYF. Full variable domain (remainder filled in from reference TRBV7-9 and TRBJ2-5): DTGVSQNPRHKITKRGQNVTFRCDPISEHNRLYWYRQTLGQGPEFLTYFQNEAQLEKSRLLSDRFSAERPKGSFSTLEIQRTEQGDSAMYLCASSHRQYQETQYFGPGTRLLVL.

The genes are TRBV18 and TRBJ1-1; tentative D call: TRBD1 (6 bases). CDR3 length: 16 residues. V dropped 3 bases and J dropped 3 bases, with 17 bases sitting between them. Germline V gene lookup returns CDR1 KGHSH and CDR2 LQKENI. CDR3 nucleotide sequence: TGTGCCAGCTCACCGCAGACAACAGGGATGGACACTGAAGCTTTCTTT. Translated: CASSPQTTGMDTEAFF.

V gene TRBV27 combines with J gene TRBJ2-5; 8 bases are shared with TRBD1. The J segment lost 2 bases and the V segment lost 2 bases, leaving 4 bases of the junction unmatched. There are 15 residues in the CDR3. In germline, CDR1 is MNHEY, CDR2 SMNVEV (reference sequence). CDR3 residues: CASSLHRGMQETQYF. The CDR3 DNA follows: TGTGCCAGCAGTTTACACAGGGGGATGCAAGAGACCCAGTACTTC.

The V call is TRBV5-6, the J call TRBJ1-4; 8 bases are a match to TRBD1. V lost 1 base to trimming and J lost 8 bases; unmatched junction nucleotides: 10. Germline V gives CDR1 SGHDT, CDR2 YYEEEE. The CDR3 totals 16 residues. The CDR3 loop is CASSLRQGAIEEKLFF. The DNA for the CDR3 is TGTGCCAGCAGCTTGCGGCAGGGGGCAATCGAGGAAAAACTGTTTTTT. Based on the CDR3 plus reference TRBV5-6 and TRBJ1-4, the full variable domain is DAGVTQSPTHLIKTRGQQVTLRCSPKSGHDTVSWYQQALGQGPQFIFQYYEEEERQRGNFPDRFSGHQFPNYSSELNVNALLLGDSALYLCASSLRQGAIEEKLFFGSGTQLSVL.

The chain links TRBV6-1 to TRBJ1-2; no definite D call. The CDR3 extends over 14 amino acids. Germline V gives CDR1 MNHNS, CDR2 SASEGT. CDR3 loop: CGHSSSPVGYGYTF. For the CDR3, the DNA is TGTGGCCACTCTTCTAGCCCGGTTGGCTATGGCTACACCTTC.

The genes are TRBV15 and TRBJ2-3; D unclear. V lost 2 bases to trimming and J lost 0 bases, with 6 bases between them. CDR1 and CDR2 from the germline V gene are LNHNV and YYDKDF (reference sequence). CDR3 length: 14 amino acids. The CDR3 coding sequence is TGTGCCACCAGCAGATCAGGAAGCACAGATACGCAGTATTTT. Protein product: CATSRSGSTDTQYF. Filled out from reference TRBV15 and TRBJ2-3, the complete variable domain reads DAMVIQNPRYQVTQFGKPVTLSCSQTLNHNVMYWYQQKSSQAPKLLFHYYDKDFNNEADTPDNFQSRRPNTSFCFLDIRSPGLGDTAMYLCATSRSGSTDTQYFGPGTRLTVL.

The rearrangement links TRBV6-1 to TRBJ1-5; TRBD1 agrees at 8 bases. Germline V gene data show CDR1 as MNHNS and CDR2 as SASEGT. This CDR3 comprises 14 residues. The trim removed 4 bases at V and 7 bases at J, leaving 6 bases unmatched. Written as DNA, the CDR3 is TGTGCCAGCAGTGGACAGGGGAGAGTGCAGCCCCAGCATTTT. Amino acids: CASSGQGRVQPQHF.